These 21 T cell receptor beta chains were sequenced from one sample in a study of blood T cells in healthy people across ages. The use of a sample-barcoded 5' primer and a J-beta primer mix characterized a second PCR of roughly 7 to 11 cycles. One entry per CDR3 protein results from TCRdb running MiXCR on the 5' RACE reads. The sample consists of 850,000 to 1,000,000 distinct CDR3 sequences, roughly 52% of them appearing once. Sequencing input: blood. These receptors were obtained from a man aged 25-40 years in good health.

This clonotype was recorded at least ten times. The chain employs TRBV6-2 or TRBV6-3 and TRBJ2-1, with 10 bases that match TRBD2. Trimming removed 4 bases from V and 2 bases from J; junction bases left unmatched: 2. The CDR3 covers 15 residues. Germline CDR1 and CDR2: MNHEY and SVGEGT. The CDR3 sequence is CASSSSGGAYNEQFF. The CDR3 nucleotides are TGTGCCAGCAGTTCGAGCGGGGGGGCCTACAATGAGCAGTTCTTC.

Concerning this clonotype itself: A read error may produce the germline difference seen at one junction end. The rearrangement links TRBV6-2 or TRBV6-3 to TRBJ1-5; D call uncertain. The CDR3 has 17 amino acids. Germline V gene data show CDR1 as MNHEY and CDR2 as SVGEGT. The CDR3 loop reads CVSSYSVAEQIYQPQHF. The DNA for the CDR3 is TGTGTCAGCAGTTACTCCGTCGCCGAGCAGATCTATCAGCCCCAGCATTTT.

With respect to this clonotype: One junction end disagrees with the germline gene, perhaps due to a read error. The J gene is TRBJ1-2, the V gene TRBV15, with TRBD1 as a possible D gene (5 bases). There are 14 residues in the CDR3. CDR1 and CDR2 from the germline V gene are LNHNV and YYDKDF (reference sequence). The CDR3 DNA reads TGTGCCACCAGCAGAGCGGAGGGGTGGGATGGTTACACCTTC. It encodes CATSRAEGWDGYTF. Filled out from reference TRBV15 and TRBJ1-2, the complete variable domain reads DAMVIQNPRYQVTQFGKPVTLSCSQTLNHNVMYWYQQKSSQAPKLLFHYYDKDFNNEADTPDNFQSRRPNTSFCFLDIRSPGLGDTAMYLCATSRAEGWDGYTFGSGTRLTVV.

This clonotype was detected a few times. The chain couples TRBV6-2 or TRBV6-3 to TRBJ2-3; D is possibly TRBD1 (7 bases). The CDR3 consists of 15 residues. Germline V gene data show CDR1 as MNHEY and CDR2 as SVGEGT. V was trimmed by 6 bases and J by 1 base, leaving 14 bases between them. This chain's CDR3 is CASSFRGDGTDTQYF. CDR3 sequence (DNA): TGTGCCAGCAGCTTCAGGGGGGACGGCACAGATACGCAGTATTTT.

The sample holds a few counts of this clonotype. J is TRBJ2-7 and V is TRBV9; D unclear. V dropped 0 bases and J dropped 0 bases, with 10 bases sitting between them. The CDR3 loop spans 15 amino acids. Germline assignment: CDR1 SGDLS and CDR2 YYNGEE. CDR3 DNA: TGTGCCAGCAGCGTAGGGCCGAACCTCTCCTACGAGCAGTACTTC. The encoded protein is CASSVGPNLSYEQYF. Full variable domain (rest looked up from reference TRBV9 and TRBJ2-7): DSGVTQTPKHLITATGQRVTLRCSPRSGDLSVYWYQQSLDQGLQFLIQYYNGEERAKGNILERFSAQQFPDLHSELNLSSLELGDSALYFCASSVGPNLSYEQYFGPGTRLTVT.

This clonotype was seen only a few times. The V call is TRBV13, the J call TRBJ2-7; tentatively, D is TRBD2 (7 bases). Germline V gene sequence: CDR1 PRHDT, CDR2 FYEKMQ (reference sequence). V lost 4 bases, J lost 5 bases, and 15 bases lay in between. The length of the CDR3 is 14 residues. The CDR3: CASSSGDYSHEQYF. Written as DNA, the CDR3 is TGTGCCAGCAGCTCAGGGGACTACTCTCACGAGCAGTACTTC.

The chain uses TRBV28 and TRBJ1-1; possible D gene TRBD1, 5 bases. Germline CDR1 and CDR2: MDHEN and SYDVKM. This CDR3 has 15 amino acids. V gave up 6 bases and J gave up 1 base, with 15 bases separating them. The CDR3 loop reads CASRSHGGWNTEAFF. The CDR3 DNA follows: TGTGCCAGCAGGTCTCACGGGGGGTGGAACACTGAAGCTTTCTTT.

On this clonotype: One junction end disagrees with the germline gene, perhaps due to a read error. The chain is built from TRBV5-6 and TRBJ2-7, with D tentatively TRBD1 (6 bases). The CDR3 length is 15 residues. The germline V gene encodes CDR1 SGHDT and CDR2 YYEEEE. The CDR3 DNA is TGTGCCAGCAGCTTGCAGGGGCAGCCCCCCTACAAGCAGTACTTC. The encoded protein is CASSLQGQPPYKQYF.

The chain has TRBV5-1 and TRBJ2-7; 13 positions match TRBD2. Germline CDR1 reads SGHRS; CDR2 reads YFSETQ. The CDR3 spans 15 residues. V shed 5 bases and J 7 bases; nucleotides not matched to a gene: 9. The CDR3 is CASRGGLAGVDEQYF. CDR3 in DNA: TGCGCCAGCAGAGGAGGACTAGCGGGAGTCGATGAGCAGTACTTC.

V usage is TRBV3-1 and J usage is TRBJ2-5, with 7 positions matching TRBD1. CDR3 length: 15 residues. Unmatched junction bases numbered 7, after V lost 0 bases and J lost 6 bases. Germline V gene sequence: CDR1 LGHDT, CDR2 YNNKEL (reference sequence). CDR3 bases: TGTGCCAGCAGCCAAGACCGGACAGGAGCGAAGACCCAGTACTTC. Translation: CASSQDRTGAKTQYF.

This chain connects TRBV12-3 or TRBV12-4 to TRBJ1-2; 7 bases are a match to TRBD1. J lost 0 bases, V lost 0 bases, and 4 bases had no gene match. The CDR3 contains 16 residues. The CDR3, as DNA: TGTGCCAGCAGTTTAGCCGGGACAGCCTCTAACTATGGCTACACCTTC. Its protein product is CASSLAGTASNYGYTF.

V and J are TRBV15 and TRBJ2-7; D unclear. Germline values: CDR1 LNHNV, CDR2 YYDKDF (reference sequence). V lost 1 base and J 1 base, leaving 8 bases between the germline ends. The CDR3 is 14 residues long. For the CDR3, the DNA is TGTGCCACCAGCAGAGCGGGCGGTTCCTACGAGCAGTACTTC. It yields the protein CATSRAGGSYEQYF.

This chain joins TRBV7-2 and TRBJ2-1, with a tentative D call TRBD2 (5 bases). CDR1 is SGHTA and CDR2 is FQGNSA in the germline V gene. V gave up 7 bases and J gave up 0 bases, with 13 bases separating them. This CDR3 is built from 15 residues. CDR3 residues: CASTGEWSSYNEQFF. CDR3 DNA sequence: TGTGCCAGCACCGGGGAGTGGAGCTCCTACAATGAGCAGTTCTTC.

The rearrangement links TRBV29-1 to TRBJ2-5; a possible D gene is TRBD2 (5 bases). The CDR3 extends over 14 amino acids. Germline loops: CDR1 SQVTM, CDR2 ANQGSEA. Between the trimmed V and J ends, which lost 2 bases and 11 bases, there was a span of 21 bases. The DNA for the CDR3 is TGCAGCGTTGAACTAGGGAGAACCTACAATGAGCAGTACTTC. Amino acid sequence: CSVELGRTYNEQYF.

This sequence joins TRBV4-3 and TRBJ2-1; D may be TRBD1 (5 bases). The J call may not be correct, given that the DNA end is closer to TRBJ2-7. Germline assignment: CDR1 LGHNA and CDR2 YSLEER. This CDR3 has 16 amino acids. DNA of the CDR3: TGCGCCAGCAGCCAAGATAGTAGGGGTTCCTACAATGAGCAGTACTTC. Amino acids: CASSQDSRGSYNEQYF.

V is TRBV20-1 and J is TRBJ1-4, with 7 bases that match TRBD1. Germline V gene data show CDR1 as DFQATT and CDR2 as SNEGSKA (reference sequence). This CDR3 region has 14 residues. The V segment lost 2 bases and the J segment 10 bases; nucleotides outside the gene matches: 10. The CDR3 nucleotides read TGCAGTGCTAGAAATAAGGGACAGTCTGCAAAACTGTTTTTT. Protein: CSARNKGQSAKLFF.

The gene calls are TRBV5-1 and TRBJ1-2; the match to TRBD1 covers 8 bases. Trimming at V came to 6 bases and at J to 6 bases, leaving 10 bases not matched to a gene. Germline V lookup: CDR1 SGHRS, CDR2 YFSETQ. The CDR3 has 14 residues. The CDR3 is CASNPGQGWDGYTF. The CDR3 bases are TGCGCCAGCAACCCTGGACAGGGATGGGATGGCTACACCTTC.

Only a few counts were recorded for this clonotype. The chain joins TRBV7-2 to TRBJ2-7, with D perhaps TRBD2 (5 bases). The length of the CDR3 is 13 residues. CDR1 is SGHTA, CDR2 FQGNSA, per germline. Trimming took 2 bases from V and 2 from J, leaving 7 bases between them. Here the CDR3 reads CASSLTRTYEQYF. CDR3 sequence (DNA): TGTGCCAGCAGCTTAACTAGAACCTACGAGCAGTACTTC.

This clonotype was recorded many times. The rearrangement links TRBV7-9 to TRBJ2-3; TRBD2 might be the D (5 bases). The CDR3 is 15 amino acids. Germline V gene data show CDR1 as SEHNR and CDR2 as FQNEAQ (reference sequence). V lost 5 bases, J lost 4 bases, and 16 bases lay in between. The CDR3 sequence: CASSNPSGRADTQYF. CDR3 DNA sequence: TGTGCCAGCAGCAATCCTTCGGGGAGAGCAGATACGCAGTATTTT.

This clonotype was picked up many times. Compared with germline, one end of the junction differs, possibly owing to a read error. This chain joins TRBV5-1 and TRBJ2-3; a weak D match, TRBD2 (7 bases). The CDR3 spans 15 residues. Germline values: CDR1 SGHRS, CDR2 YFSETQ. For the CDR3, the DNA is TGTGCCAGCAGTCTCGGGGGGCTCAGCACAGATACGCAGTATTTT. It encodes CASSLGGLSTDTQYF. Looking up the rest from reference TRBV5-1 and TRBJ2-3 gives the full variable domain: KAGVTQTPRYLIKTRGQQVTLSCSPISGHRSVSWYQQTPGQGLQFLFEYFSETQRNKGNFPGRFSGRQFSNSRSEMNVSTLELGDSALYLCASSLGGLSTDTQYFGPGTRLTVL.

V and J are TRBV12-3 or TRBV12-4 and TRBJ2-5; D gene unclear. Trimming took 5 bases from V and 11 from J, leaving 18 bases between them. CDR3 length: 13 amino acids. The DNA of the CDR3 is TGTGCCAGCAGTCCGCGGACGGTGGATGAGCAGTACTTC. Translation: CASSPRTVDEQYF.